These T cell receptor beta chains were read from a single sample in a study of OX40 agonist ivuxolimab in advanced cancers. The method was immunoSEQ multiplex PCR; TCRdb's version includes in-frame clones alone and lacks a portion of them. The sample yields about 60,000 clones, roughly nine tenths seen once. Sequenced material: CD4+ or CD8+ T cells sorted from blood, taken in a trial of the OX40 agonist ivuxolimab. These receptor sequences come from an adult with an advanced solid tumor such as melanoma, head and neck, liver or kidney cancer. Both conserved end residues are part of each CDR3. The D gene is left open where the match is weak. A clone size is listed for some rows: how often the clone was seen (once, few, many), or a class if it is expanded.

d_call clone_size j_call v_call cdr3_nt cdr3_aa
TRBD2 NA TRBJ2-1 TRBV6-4 TGTGCCAGCAGTGAGAGGCTAGCGGGAGGGCCCCAAGAGCAGTTCTTC CASSERLAGGPQEQFF
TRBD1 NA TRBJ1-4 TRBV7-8 TGTGCCAGCAGCTTTTTGGGGGGCGGACAGGGGAAAGAAAAACTGTTTTTT CASSFLGGGQGKEKLFF
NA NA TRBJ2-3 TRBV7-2 TGTGCCAGCACCACAGGGACCCAAACAAATACGCAGTATTTT CASTTGTQTNTQYF
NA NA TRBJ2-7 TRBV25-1 TGTGCCAGCAGTGAATATGGGGGTAGCGACGAGCAGTACTTC CASSEYGGSDEQYF
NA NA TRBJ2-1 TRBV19 TGTGCCAGTAGTACGAGCGGTAGCTCCTACAATGAGCAGTTCTTC CASSTSGSSYNEQFF
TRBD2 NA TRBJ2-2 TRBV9 TGTGCCAGCAGCGTAGGGCTAGCGGGAGCGAACACCGGGGAGCTGTTTTTT CASSVGLAGANTGELFF
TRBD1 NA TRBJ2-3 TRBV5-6 TGTGCCAGCAGCAAGGACAGGGTCACAGATACGCAGTATTTT CASSKDRVTDTQYF
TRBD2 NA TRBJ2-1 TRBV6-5 TGTGCCAGCAGCTTACTGGCGGGAGGAGGCAATGAGCAGTTCTTC CASSLLAGGGNEQFF
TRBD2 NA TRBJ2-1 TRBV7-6 TGTGCCAGCGCGCGGGAGGGCTGGTCGTTTGAGCAGTTCTTC CASAREGWSFEQFF
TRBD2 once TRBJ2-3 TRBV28 TGTGCCAGCAGTGTAAACGGGAGGTGGGGGAACGGCACAGATACGCAGTATTTT CASSVNGRWGNGTDTQYF
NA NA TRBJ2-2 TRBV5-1 TGCGCCAGCAGCCTAGTAACCGGTGGCACCGGGGAGCTGTTTTTT CASSLVTGGTGELFF
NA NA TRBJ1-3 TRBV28 TGTGCCAGCAGTTGGGGACGGAGGGGAAACACCATATATTTT CASSWGRRGNTIYF
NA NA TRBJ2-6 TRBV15 TGTGCCACCAGCAGAGATCCCTTCTCTGGGGCCAACGTCCTGACTTTC CATSRDPFSGANVLTF
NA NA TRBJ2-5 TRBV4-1 TGCGCCAGCAGCCAAGCCCGGACGGAACAAGAGACCCAGTACTTC CASSQARTEQETQYF
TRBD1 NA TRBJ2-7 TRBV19 TGTGCCAGTAGTGACAGGGACAAGGCCTACGAGCAGTACTTC CASSDRDKAYEQYF
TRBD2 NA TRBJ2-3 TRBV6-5 TGTGCCAGCAGAAAGCGGGAGGACACAGATACGCAGTATTTT CASRKREDTDTQYF
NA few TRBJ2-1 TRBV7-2 TGTGCCAGCAGCCTTGATAGGGTTGGGAATGAGCAGTTCTTC CASSLDRVGNEQFF
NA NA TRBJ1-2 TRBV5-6 TGTGCCAGCAGTCGAGACGGCGGGAAACACTATGGCTACACCTTC CASSRDGGKHYGYTF
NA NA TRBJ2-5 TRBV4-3 TGCGCCAGCAGCTCGGGATTTCAAGAGACCCAGTACTTC CASSSGFQETQYF
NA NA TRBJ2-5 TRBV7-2 TGTGCCAGCACCCGAACCCGTGAGACCCAGTACTTC CASTRTRETQYF
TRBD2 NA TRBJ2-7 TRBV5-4 TGTGCCAGCAGCTCAAAGGCTAGCGGTGGTTCGTCCGAGCAGTACTTC CASSSKASGGSSEQYF
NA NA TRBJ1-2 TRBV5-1 TGCGCCAGCAGCTTCTCTGGGGGGTCGTATGGCTACACCTTC CASSFSGGSYGYTF
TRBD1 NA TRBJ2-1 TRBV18 TGTGCCAGCTCACACCGGGGACAGGGACTGGACAATGAGCAGTTCTTC CASSHRGQGLDNEQFF